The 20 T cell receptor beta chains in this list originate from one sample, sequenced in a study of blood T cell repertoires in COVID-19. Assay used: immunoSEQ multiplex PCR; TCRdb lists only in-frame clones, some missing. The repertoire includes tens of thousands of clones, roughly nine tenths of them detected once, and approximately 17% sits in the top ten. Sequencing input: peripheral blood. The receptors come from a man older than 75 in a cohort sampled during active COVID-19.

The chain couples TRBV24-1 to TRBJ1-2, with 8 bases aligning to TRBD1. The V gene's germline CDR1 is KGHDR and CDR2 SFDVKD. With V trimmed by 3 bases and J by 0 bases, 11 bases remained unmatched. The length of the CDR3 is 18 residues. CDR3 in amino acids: CATSDRGTQGAANYGYTF. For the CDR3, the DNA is TGTGCCACCAGTGATAGAGGGACCCAGGGGGCGGCTAACTATGGCTACACCTTC.

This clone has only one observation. CDR3 nucleotide sequence: TGTGCCAGCAGCCAAAGGCAGGGTCCAGGTGGAAACACCATATATTTT. Its protein product is CASSQRQGPGGNTIYF. This chain joins TRBV3-1 (or the pseudogene TRBV3-2) and TRBJ1-3, with D perhaps TRBD1 (5 bases). The germline V gene has CDR1 LGHDT and CDR2 YNNKEL (reference sequence). The CDR3 consists of 16 residues. With 2 bases removed from V and 3 bases from J, the gap between germline ends came to 14 bases.

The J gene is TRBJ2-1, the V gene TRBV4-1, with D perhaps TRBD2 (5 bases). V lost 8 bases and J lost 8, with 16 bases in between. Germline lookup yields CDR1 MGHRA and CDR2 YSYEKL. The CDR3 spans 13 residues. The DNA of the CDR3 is TGCGCCAGCCGCGGAACGTACGGGGATGAGCAGTTCTTC. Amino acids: CASRGTYGDEQFF.

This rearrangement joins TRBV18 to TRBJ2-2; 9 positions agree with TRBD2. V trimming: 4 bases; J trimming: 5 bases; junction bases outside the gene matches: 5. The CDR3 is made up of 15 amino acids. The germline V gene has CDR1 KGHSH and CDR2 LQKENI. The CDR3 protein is CASSRTSELTGELFF. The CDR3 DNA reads TGTGCCAGCTCACGGACTAGCGAGTTGACCGGGGAGCTGTTTTTT.

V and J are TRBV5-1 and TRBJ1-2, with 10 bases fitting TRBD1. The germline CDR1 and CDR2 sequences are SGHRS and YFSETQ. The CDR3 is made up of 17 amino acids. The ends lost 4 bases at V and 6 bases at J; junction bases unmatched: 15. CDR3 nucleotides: TGCGCCAGCAGCCCGTTGGCGAGACAGGGGGCGATGCATGGCTACACCTTC. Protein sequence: CASSPLARQGAMHGYTF. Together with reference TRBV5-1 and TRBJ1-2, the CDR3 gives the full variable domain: KAGVTQTPRYLIKTRGQQVTLSCSPISGHRSVSWYQQTPGQGLQFLFEYFSETQRNKGNFPGRFSGRQFSNSRSEMNVSTLELGDSALYLCASSPLARQGAMHGYTFGSGTRLTVV.

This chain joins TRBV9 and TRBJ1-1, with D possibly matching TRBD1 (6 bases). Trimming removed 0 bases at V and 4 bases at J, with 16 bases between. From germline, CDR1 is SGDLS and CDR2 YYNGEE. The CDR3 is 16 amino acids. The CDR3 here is CASSVADHRVGTEAFF. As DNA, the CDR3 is TGTGCCAGCAGCGTAGCCGACCACAGGGTCGGCACTGAAGCTTTCTTT.

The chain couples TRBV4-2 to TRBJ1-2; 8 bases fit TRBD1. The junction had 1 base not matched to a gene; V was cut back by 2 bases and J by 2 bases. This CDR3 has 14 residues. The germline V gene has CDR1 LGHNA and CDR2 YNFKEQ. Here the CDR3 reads CASSQRTGNYGYTF. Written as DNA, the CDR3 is TGTGCCAGCAGCCAAAGGACAGGGAACTATGGCTACACCTTC.

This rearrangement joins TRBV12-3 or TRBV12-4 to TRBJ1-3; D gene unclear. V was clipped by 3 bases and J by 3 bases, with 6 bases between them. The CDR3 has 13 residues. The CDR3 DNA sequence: TGTGCCAGCAGTTTGTTCGGTGGAAACACCATATATTTT. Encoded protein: CASSLFGGNTIYF.

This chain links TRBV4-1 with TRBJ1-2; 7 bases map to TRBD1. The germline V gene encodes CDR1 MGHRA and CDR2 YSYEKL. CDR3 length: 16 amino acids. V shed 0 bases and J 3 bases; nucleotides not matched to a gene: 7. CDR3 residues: CASSQEGAQGYYGYTF. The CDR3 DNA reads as TGCGCCAGCAGCCAAGAAGGGGCACAGGGGTACTATGGCTACACCTTC.

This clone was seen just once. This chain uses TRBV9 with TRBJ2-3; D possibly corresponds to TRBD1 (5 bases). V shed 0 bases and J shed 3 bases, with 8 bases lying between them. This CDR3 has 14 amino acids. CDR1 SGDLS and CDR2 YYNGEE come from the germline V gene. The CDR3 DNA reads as TGTGCCAGCAGCGTAGGGAAGGGGACAGATACGCAGTATTTT. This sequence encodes CASSVGKGTDTQYF. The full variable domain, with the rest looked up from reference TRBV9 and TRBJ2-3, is DSGVTQTPKHLITATGQRVTLRCSPRSGDLSVYWYQQSLDQGLQFLIQYYNGEERAKGNILERFSAQQFPDLHSELNLSSLELGDSALYFCASSVGKGTDTQYFGPGTRLTVL.

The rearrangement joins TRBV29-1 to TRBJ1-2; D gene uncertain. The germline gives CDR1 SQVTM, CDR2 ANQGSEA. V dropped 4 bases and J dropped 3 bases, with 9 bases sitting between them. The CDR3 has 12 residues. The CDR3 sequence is CSVGAGDYGYTF. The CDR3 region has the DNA TGCAGCGTTGGGGCCGGGGACTATGGCTACACCTTC.

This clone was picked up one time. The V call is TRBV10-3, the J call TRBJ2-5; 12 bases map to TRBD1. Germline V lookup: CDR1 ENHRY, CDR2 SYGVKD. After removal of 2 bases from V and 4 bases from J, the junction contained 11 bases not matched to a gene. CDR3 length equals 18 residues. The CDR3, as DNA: TGTGCCATCAGTGAGGGGGGACAGGGGGCTCTATATGGAGAGACCCAGTACTTC. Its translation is CAISEGGQGALYGETQYF.

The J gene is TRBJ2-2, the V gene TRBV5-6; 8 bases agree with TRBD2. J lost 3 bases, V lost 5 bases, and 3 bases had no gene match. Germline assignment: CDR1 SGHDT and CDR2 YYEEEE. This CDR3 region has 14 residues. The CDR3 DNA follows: TGTGCCAGCAGAGCGGGGGAGGACACCGGGGAGCTGTTTTTT. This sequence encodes CASRAGEDTGELFF.

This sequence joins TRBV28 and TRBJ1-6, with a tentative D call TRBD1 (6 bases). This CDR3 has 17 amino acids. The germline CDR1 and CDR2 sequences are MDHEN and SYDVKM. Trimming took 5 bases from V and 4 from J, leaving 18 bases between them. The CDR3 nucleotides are TGTGCCAGCAGTACGACCGGGACATGGAGTTATAATTCACCCCTCCACTTT. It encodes CASSTTGTWSYNSPLHF.

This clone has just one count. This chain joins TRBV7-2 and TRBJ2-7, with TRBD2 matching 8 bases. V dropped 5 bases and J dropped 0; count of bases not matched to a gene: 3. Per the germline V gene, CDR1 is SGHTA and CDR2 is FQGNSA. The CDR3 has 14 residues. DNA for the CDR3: TGTGCCAGCAGCCCGGGGGGGAGCTCCTACGAGCAGTACGTC. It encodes CASSPGGSSYEQYV.

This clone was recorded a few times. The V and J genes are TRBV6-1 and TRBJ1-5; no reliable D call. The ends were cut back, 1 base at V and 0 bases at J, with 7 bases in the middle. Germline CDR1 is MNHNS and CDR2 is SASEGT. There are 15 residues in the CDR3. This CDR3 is CASSEGSYSNQPQHF. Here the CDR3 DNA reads TGTGCCAGCAGTGAAGGTTCCTATAGCAATCAGCCCCAGCATTTT.

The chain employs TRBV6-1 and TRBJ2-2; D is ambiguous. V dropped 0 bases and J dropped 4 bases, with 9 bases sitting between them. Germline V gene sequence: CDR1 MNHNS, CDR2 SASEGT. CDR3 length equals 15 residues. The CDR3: CASSEAALGTGELFF. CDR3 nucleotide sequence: TGTGCCAGCAGTGAAGCCGCCCTCGGCACCGGGGAGCTGTTTTTT.

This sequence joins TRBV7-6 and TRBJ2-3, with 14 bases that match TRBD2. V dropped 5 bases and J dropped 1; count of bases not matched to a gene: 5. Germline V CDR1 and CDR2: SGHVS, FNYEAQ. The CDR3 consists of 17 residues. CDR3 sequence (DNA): TGTGCCAGCAGCCGGGGACTAGCGGGGGTGGGCACAGATACGCAGTATTTT. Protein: CASSRGLAGVGTDTQYF.

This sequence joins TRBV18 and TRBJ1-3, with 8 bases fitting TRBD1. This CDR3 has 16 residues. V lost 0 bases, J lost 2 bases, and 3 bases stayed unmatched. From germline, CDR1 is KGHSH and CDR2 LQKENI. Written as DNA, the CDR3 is TGTGCCAGCTCACCACCGAACAGGGGGACTGGAAACACCATATATTTT. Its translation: CASSPPNRGTGNTIYF.

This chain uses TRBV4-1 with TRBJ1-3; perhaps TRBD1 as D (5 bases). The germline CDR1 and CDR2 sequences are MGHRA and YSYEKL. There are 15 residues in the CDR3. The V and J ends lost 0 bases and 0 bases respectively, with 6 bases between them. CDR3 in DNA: TGCGCCAGCAGCCAAGACACAGGCTCTGGAAACACCATATATTTT. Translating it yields CASSQDTGSGNTIYF.